This T cell receptor beta chain appears in the sequencing data of a study of Ad26.COV2.S vaccination and SARS-CoV-2 variants. Profiling relied on immunoSEQ multiplex PCR, and the TCRdb table lists in-frame clones only, not all of them. The sample consists of around 310,000 clones, roughly 90% of them appearing once. This CDR3 spans 8 amino acids. Deletions cut 3 bases from V and 10 bases from J, with 3 bases between. The germline gives CDR1 SQVTM, CDR2 ANQGSEA. Treatment indicated: roughly 18 received Ad26.COV2.S at low or high dose, single or two shots; five or six received placebo; per-sample allocation not given. Material that was analyzed had been drawn on day 63 after the first vaccine or placebo injection. At a Boston site, the person donating was an adult of 18-55 years. An Ad26 vector that expressed Wuhan-strain SARS-CoV-2 spike constituted the vaccine. With respect to this clone: Its antigen is not identified.

Study conclusions and caveats: Substantial breadth in spike-specific CD8+ and CD4+ T cell responses was reportedly seen after vaccination.

This sequence was found in a person between 18 and 59 years old who received the Ad26.COV2.S COVID-19 vaccine or a placebo. This chain links TRBV29-1 with TRBJ1-2; no firm D call. Sample: peripheral blood, taken in a trial of Ad26.COV2.S vaccine versus placebo. The CDR3 region has the DNA TGCAGCGTTGAGGACTACACCTTC. This gives the protein CSVEDYTF.